The 18 T cell receptor beta chains listed next were all sequenced from one sample in a study of blood T cell repertoires in COVID-19. The protocol was immunoSEQ multiplex PCR, while the TCRdb copy is restricted to in-frame clones and leaves out a portion. Of fewer than 250,000 clones listed, approximately 86% are singletons. The sample taken for sequencing was peripheral blood. These receptors came from a man in his forties with acute or convalescent COVID-19.

The chain employs TRBV10-3 and TRBJ1-1; D is uncertain. This CDR3 spans 15 amino acids. The ends were cut back, 7 bases at V and 1 base at J, with 16 bases in the middle. Germline CDR1 is ENHRY and CDR2 is SYGVKD. The DNA for the CDR3 is TGTGCCATCAAGAGTATACAAGGAGAGAACACTGAAGCTTTCTTT. Translated, it gives CAIKSIQGENTEAFF.

The rearrangement uses TRBV30 and TRBJ1-1, with 8 bases lining up with TRBD1. The germline gives CDR1 GTSNPN, CDR2 SVGIG (reference sequence). The CDR3 is 14 amino acids. The V gene end was trimmed by 0 bases and the J gene end by 5 bases; junction bases not matched to a gene: 5. The CDR3 region has the DNA TGTGCCTGGAGTGTATTCAGGGGGCCGACTGAAGCTTTCTTT. This translates into CAWSVFRGPTEAFF.

The rearrangement joins TRBV29-1 to TRBJ2-7; TRBD1 matches 7 bases. This CDR3 comprises 13 residues. In germline, CDR1 is SQVTM, CDR2 ANQGSEA. Trimming removed 1 base from V and 3 bases from J; junction bases left unmatched: 3. This chain's CDR3 is CSVEAQGVYEQYF. The CDR3 DNA follows: TGCAGCGTTGAAGCTCAGGGGGTCTACGAGCAGTACTTC.

The rearrangement uses TRBV4-1 and TRBJ1-5, with 11 bases that match TRBD1. Trimming cost V 8 bases and J 2 bases; bases outside gene matches: 8. This CDR3 has 16 amino acids. Germline CDR1 reads MGHRA; CDR2 reads YSYEKL. The CDR3 bases are TGCGCCAGCTCACGGACAGGGGGCTTTGGCAATCAGCCCCAGCATTTT. As protein: CASSRTGGFGNQPQHF.

This chain connects TRBV5-1 to TRBJ2-5; possibly TRBD2 for D (5 bases). This CDR3 is built from 15 residues. The germline V gene encodes CDR1 SGHRS and CDR2 YFSETQ. V lost 0 bases and J lost 2, with 11 bases in between. CDR3 nucleotide sequence: TGCGCCAGCAGCTTGGCCCCCCTAGCTCAAGAGACCCAGTACTTC. Translated: CASSLAPLAQETQYF. Drawing the rest from reference TRBV5-1 and TRBJ2-5, the complete variable domain is KAGVTQTPRYLIKTRGQQVTLSCSPISGHRSVSWYQQTPGQGLQFLFEYFSETQRNKGNFPGRFSGRQFSNSRSEMNVSTLELGDSALYLCASSLAPLAQETQYFGPGTRLLVL.

The V gene is TRBV6-5, the J gene TRBJ2-7, with 8 bases fitting TRBD2. The V gene end was trimmed by 2 bases and the J gene end by 3 bases; junction bases not matched to a gene: 9. The CDR3 covers 16 residues. Germline V gene lookup returns CDR1 MNHEY and CDR2 SVGAGI. The CDR3 sequence: CASSYDSSGSFYEQYF. The CDR3 region has the DNA TGTGCCAGCAGTTACGACAGCAGCGGGAGTTTCTACGAGCAGTACTTC.

The rearrangement joins TRBV27 to TRBJ2-5; tentatively, D is TRBD1 (6 bases). V was trimmed by 3 bases and J by 0 bases, leaving 11 bases between them. Per germline, CDR1 MNHEY and CDR2 SMNVEV (reference sequence). The CDR3 loop spans 15 amino acids. The CDR3 protein is CASSFAAGDQETQYF. DNA for the CDR3: TGTGCCAGCAGTTTTGCGGCAGGGGACCAAGAGACCCAGTACTTC.

The genes are TRBV11-3 and TRBJ2-1; unclear D gene. The germline V and J ends were trimmed by 5 bases and 6 bases, with 17 bases remaining between them. The CDR3 loop spans 15 amino acids. Germline V gene sequence: CDR1 SGHNT, CDR2 YENEEA. The CDR3 here is CASSRSDSVLNEQFF. Here the CDR3 DNA reads TGTGCCAGCAGCCGATCCGATTCAGTCCTCAATGAGCAGTTCTTC.

V gene TRBV7-2 combines with J gene TRBJ1-2, with TRBD1 matching 7 bases. From germline, CDR1 is SGHTA and CDR2 FQGNSA. V gave up 2 bases and J gave up 3 bases; unmatched junction bases: 0. The CDR3 consists of 13 residues. This CDR3 is CASSLQGDYGYTF. Written as DNA, the CDR3 is TGTGCCAGCAGCTTACAGGGGGACTATGGCTACACCTTC.

The J gene is TRBJ2-7, the V gene TRBV30, with D unclear. The CDR3 has 12 amino acids. Looked up from germline, CDR1 is GTSNPN and CDR2 is SVGIG (reference sequence). Trimming took off 2 bases at V and 5 bases at J, with 10 bases between the two ends. The CDR3 protein is CAWSPSPNEQYF. The CDR3 bases are TGTGCCTGGAGTCCCAGTCCCAACGAGCAGTACTTC.

This clone has only a few counts. The chain couples TRBV14 to TRBJ1-1, with 8 bases identical to TRBD1. This CDR3 spans 14 amino acids. Unmatched junction bases numbered 9, after V lost 3 bases and J lost 9 bases. The V gene's germline CDR1 is SGHDN and CDR2 FVKESK. The CDR3 sequence is CASSHAGRDRKAFF. Here the CDR3 DNA reads TGTGCCAGCAGCCACGCAGGCCGGGACAGGAAAGCTTTCTTT.

The chain has TRBV2 and TRBJ2-7, with a weak D call TRBD1 (5 bases). From germline, CDR1 is SNHLY and CDR2 FYNNEI. The V and J ends lost 4 bases and 3 bases respectively, with 7 bases between them. CDR3 size: 12 residues. The DNA of the CDR3 is TGTGCCAGCAGTGGGACACACTACGAGCAGTACTTC. Translating gives CASSGTHYEQYF.

The chain combines TRBV6-2 or TRBV6-3 with TRBJ2-5, with D hard to call. V gave up 6 bases and J gave up 2 bases, with 13 bases separating them. Germline CDR1 is MNHEY and CDR2 is SVGEGT. The CDR3 loop spans 14 amino acids. CDR3 DNA: TGTGCCAGCAGCCCCTATTTGCGGCAAGAGACCCAGTACTTC. It yields the protein CASSPYLRQETQYF.

The chain recombines TRBV5-5 with TRBJ2-5; TRBD2 might be the D (7 bases). The CDR3 is made up of 14 amino acids. Germline V gives CDR1 SGHKS, CDR2 YYEKEE (reference sequence). V dropped 3 bases and J dropped 2 bases, with 11 bases sitting between them. CDR3 in DNA: TGTGCCAGCAGCTGGACAGCGGGGCAAGAGACCCAGTACTTC. Amino acid sequence: CASSWTAGQETQYF. Based on the CDR3 plus reference TRBV5-5 and TRBJ2-5, the full variable domain is DAGVTQSPTHLIKTRGQQVTLRCSPISGHKSVSWYQQVLGQGPQFIFQYYEKEERGRGNFPDRFSARQFPNYSSELNVNALLLGDSALYLCASSWTAGQETQYFGPGTRLLVL.

CDR3 loop: CASSLEGSGGDGTDTQYF. For the CDR3, the DNA is TGCGCCAGCAGCTTGGAGGGTAGCGGAGGAGACGGCACAGATACGCAGTATTTT. The chain uses TRBV5-1 and TRBJ2-3, with a possible D match to TRBD2 (6 bases). Germline assignment: CDR1 SGHRS and CDR2 YFSETQ. This CDR3 region has 18 residues. With 0 bases removed from V and 1 base from J, the gap between germline ends came to 18 bases. The whole variable domain, remainder taken from reference TRBV5-1 and TRBJ2-3, is KAGVTQTPRYLIKTRGQQVTLSCSPISGHRSVSWYQQTPGQGLQFLFEYFSETQRNKGNFPGRFSGRQFSNSRSEMNVSTLELGDSALYLCASSLEGSGGDGTDTQYFGPGTRLTVL.

The chain carries TRBV11-2 and TRBJ2-2; TRBD1 matches 8 bases. The length of the CDR3 is 15 residues. Germline CDR1 is SGHAT and CDR2 is FQNNGV. Trimming cost V 5 bases and J 2 bases; bases outside gene matches: 4. CDR3 nucleotides: TGTGCCAGCAGCCGCGGACAGGGCAACACCGGGGAGCTGTTTTTT. This codes for CASSRGQGNTGELFF.

The chain couples TRBV28 to TRBJ2-5, with TRBD2 identical over 10 bases. The CDR3 consists of 14 residues. The germline gives CDR1 MDHEN, CDR2 SYDVKM. The junction had 5 bases not matched to a gene; V was cut back by 6 bases and J by 4 bases. Here the CDR3 reads CASSLAGVTETQYF. In DNA, the CDR3 is TGTGCCAGCAGCCTAGCGGGAGTAACAGAGACCCAGTACTTC.

This rearrangement joins TRBV3-1 (or the pseudogene TRBV3-2) to TRBJ2-1, with D tentatively TRBD1 (5 bases). Germline V lookup: CDR1 LGHDT, CDR2 YNNKEL (reference sequence). Trimming left V 4 bases short and J 4 bases short, with 17 bases between. The CDR3 has 16 amino acids. The CDR3 here is CASSPGFTPVYNEQFF. DNA for the CDR3: TGTGCCAGCAGCCCAGGGTTCACACCGGTATACAATGAGCAGTTCTTC.